One and the same sample provided the 23 T cell receptor beta chains below, sequenced in a study of beta chain features in type 1 diabetes (dated by TCRdb to between 2018 and 2020). Antigen specificity for these receptors is unknown. Overall study results and their limits: A moderate but significant shortening of TCRB CDR3 length was observed in type 1 diabetes patients in all four CD4+ subsets.

Library construction relied on the immunoSEQ multiplex PCR assay. All of the isolated RNA was reverse transcribed with the High Capacity cDNA Reverse Transcription Kit, so expressed TCRB transcripts were sequenced. This is the immuneACCESS table as TCRdb keeps it, with only in-frame sequences that have V and J called. A part of the clones is gone; compared with another copy, unresolved V genes explain less than half, and the rest is unexplained. The sample has 100,000 to 150,000 clones on record, approximately 10% of them singletons. The ten top clones hold roughly 0.75% of the sample. The sequencing sample was made of central memory CD4+ T cells from blood. These receptors were collected from a man aged 25 to 40 with type 1 diabetes.

This clone turned up a few times. The chain recombines TRBV7-2 with TRBJ1-1; D gene uncertain. The V end lost 3 bases, the J end lost 3 bases, and 11 bases lay between the germline ends. The CDR3 extends over 14 amino acids. The V gene's germline CDR1 is SGHTA and CDR2 FQGNSA. The CDR3 reads CASSLRAWDTEAFF. In DNA, the CDR3 is TGTGCCAGCAGCTTGCGGGCGTGGGACACTGAAGCTTTCTTT.

The chain employs TRBV9 and TRBJ2-1, with D possibly matching TRBD2 (7 bases). V dropped 3 bases and J dropped 2 bases, with 15 bases sitting between them. CDR1 is SGDLS and CDR2 is YYNGEE in the germline V gene. This CDR3 has 16 residues. In DNA form, the CDR3 reads TGTGCCAGCAGCGCTTCGGGGGGCCCAGCCTACAATGAGCAGTTCTTC. It specifies CASSASGGPAYNEQFF.

The chain links TRBV5-1 to TRBJ2-1; maybe TRBD2 (6 bases). The CDR3 sequence is 14 residues long. Trimming pared 4 bases from V and 1 base from J, leaving 9 bases between. Germline loops: CDR1 SGHRS, CDR2 YFSETQ. The CDR3 nucleotides read TGCGCCAGCAGCACTAGCCTTTCCTACAATGAGCAGTTCTTC. Translation gives CASSTSLSYNEQFF.

This chain joins TRBV7-2 and TRBJ2-7; perhaps TRBD1 as D (6 bases). The CDR3 is made up of 16 amino acids. Trimming cost V 0 bases and J 0 bases, with 12 bases left between them. Germline V CDR1 and CDR2: SGHTA, FQGNSA. CDR3 DNA sequence: TGTGCCAGCAGCTTAGCGACACAGGGCCACTCCTACGAGCAGTACTTC. Its translation is CASSLATQGHSYEQYF.

The CDR3 DNA follows: TGCAGTGCTCGGAGGGAGGACGAGCAGTACTTC. Protein: CSARREDEQYF. The V and J genes are TRBV20-1 and TRBJ2-7; the D gene is possibly TRBD2 (6 bases). Germline CDR1 and CDR2: DFQATT and SNEGSKA (reference sequence). CDR3 size: 11 residues. Trimming removed 5 bases at V and 5 bases at J, with 10 bases between.

The genes are TRBV6-4 and TRBJ2-5; D unresolved. Trimming took 4 bases from V and 3 from J, leaving 6 bases between them. This CDR3 has 12 residues. CDR1 and CDR2 from the germline V gene are MRHNA and SNTAGT. CDR3 loop: CASSACEETQYF. The CDR3 DNA follows: TGTGCCAGCAGTGCATGTGAAGAGACCCAGTACTTC.

This clone was seen a few times. The V gene is TRBV4-2, the J gene TRBJ2-5, with D perhaps matching TRBD1 (6 bases). CDR1 LGHNA and CDR2 YNFKEQ come from the germline V gene. V lost 4 bases, J lost 0 bases, and 9 bases lay in between. This CDR3 is built from 14 residues. The CDR3 spells CASSLDRNQETQYF. The CDR3 DNA reads as TGTGCCAGCAGCCTTGACAGGAACCAAGAGACCCAGTACTTC.

This clone was recorded a few times. The gene calls are TRBV29-1 and TRBJ2-2; 9 nucleotides line up with TRBD1. Trimming removed 5 bases from V and 1 base from J; junction bases left unmatched: 2. Germline CDR1 reads SQVTM; CDR2 reads ANQGSEA. The CDR3 loop spans 14 amino acids. CDR3 coding DNA: TGCAGCGTTACAGGGGGCATGAACACCGGGGAGCTGTTTTTT. Amino acids: CSVTGGMNTGELFF.

The genes are TRBV4-2 and TRBJ1-2; possible D gene TRBD1, 5 bases. Looked up from germline, CDR1 is LGHNA and CDR2 is YNFKEQ. The V end lost 3 bases, the J end lost 5 bases, and 19 bases lay between the germline ends. The CDR3 is 16 amino acids. CDR3 in amino acids: CASSHPGGAAGYGYTF. In DNA, the CDR3 is TGTGCCAGCAGCCATCCCGGTGGGGCGGCAGGGTATGGCTACACCTTC.

This clone was seen only a few times. The rearrangement links TRBV19 to TRBJ1-5, with D possibly being TRBD1 (5 bases). Trimming left V 5 bases short and J 4 bases short, with 27 bases between. CDR3 length equals 19 residues. From germline, CDR1 is LNHDA and CDR2 SQIVND (reference sequence). CDR3 amino acids: CASSGAGQANSLRNQPQHF. The DNA of the CDR3 is TGTGCCAGTAGTGGGGCGGGGCAGGCGAACTCCCTGAGGAATCAGCCCCAGCATTTT.

The genes are TRBV4-2 and TRBJ2-5, with D perhaps matching TRBD2 (7 bases). The CDR3 totals 15 residues. Germline lookup yields CDR1 LGHNA and CDR2 YNFKEQ. Between the trimmed V and J ends, which lost 4 bases and 0 bases, there was a span of 12 bases. The CDR3 DNA sequence: TGTGCCAGCAGCCGGGGGCGGGGGAACCAAGAGACCCAGTACTTC. Its protein is CASSRGRGNQETQYF.

A few counts support this clone. The V call is TRBV10-3, the J call TRBJ2-1, with D tentatively TRBD1 (5 bases). The CDR3 is 13 residues long. CDR1 is ENHRY, CDR2 SYGVKD, per germline. V shed 6 bases and J shed 4 bases, with 10 bases lying between them. This CDR3 reads CAISTGRYNEQFF. CDR3 bases: TGTGCCATCAGCACAGGACGGTACAATGAGCAGTTCTTC.

This clone occurred a few times. CDR3 residues: CASSLSRGISYEQYF. In DNA, the CDR3 is TGTGCCAGCAGCTTGTCACGAGGAATCTCCTACGAGCAGTACTTC. The rearrangement uses TRBV5-4 and TRBJ2-7; D unclear. The CDR3 has 15 amino acids. The V and J ends lost 1 base and 0 bases respectively, with 11 bases between them. Germline lookup yields CDR1 SGHNT and CDR2 YYREEE (reference sequence).

This clone was detected a few times. This sample includes further DNA sequences coding for the same CDR3. The CDR3 region has the DNA TGTGCCAGCAGCTTTTCCAGCTCCTATAATTCACCCCTCCACTTT. Residues: CASSFSSSYNSPLHF. The V gene is TRBV7-9, the J gene TRBJ1-6; D is ambiguous. V lost 3 bases to trimming and J lost 0 bases, with 6 bases between them. The CDR3 spans 15 residues. Germline CDR1 is SEHNR and CDR2 is FQNEAQ (reference sequence).

This clone has just a few counts. The chain couples TRBV7-2 to TRBJ1-4; TRBD1 aligns across 9 bases. CDR3 size: 15 residues. Germline lookup yields CDR1 SGHTA and CDR2 FQGNSA. With 2 bases clipped from V and 8 bases from J, the junction kept 6 bases outside the gene matches. CDR3 in amino acids: CASSLHGTGQEKLFF. DNA of the CDR3: TGTGCCAGCAGCTTACACGGGACAGGGCAAGAAAAACTGTTTTTT.

This clone was counted only a few times. The CDR3, as DNA: TGCGCCAGCAGCCCGACAGGGGCGGATACGCAGTATTTT. Translated, it gives CASSPTGADTQYF. The chain couples TRBV5-1 to TRBJ2-3, with TRBD1 matching 8 bases. CDR3 length: 13 residues. V lost 4 bases and J lost 6; bases outside the gene matches: 4. Germline values: CDR1 SGHRS, CDR2 YFSETQ.

This sequence joins TRBV18 and TRBJ1-2; 9 nucleotides line up with TRBD1. Per the germline V gene, CDR1 is KGHSH and CDR2 is LQKENI. Trimming cost V 3 bases and J 7 bases; bases outside gene matches: 3. The CDR3 loop spans 13 amino acids. CDR3 loop: CASSPWTGAGYTF. The DNA of the CDR3 is TGTGCCAGCTCACCCTGGACAGGGGCTGGCTACACCTTC. The variable domain in full, with the rest retrieved from reference TRBV18 and TRBJ1-2, is NAGVMQNPRHLVRRRGQEARLRCSPMKGHSHVYWYRQLPEEGLKFMVYLQKENIIDESGMPKERFSAEFPKEGPSILRIQQVVRGDSAAYFCASSPWTGAGYTFGSGTRLTVV.

This clone appeared a few times. This chain connects TRBV11-2 to TRBJ1-1; D remains unclear. The V end was cut by 3 bases, the J end by 2 bases, with 13 bases between. The CDR3 covers 15 residues. Looked up from germline, CDR1 is SGHAT and CDR2 is FQNNGV. The CDR3 region is CASSFTGGGNTEAFF. The CDR3, as DNA: TGTGCCAGCAGCTTTACGGGCGGAGGAAACACTGAAGCTTTCTTT. The variable domain in full, with the rest retrieved from reference TRBV11-2 and TRBJ1-1, is EAGVAQSPRYKIIEKRQSVAFWCNPISGHATLYWYQQILGQGPKLLIQFQNNGVVDDSQLPKDRFSAERLKGVDSTLKIQPAKLEDSAVYLCASSFTGGGNTEAFFGQGTRLTVV.

V is TRBV29-1 and J is TRBJ1-6; D is perhaps TRBD1 (6 bases). With 6 bases removed from V and 5 bases from J, the gap between germline ends came to 17 bases. Germline lookup yields CDR1 SQVTM and CDR2 ANQGSEA. The CDR3 contains 15 residues. Here the CDR3 reads CSVATGQLNNSPLHF. DNA for the CDR3: TGCAGCGTGGCAACAGGACAGCTTAATAATTCACCCCTCCACTTT.

This chain connects TRBV5-6 to TRBJ2-2, with D maybe TRBD1 (5 bases). The CDR3 runs to 15 residues. CDR1 SGHDT and CDR2 YYEEEE come from the germline V gene. V was pared by 1 base and J by 5 bases, with 12 bases between. In nucleotides, the CDR3 is TGTGCCAGCAGCTTGTATGGGGCCCCGACCGGGGAGCTGTTTTTT. It translates to CASSLYGAPTGELFF.

This chain's CDR3 is CASSRQQGTPQHF. The CDR3 DNA reads as TGTGCCAGCAGCCGTCAACAGGGGACGCCCCAGCATTTT. The chain combines TRBV28 with TRBJ1-5, with 7 bases identical to TRBD1. V trimming: 6 bases; J trimming: 9 bases; junction bases outside the gene matches: 8. Germline V gene data show CDR1 as MDHEN and CDR2 as SYDVKM. This CDR3 comprises 13 residues.

The V call is TRBV7-3, the J call TRBJ2-6; a weak D match, TRBD1 (6 bases). Germline V gene data show CDR1 as SGHTA and CDR2 as FQGTGA. Trimming pared 5 bases from V and 0 bases from J, leaving 11 bases between. The CDR3 contains 16 residues. CDR3 sequence: CASSQTGRSGANVLTF. DNA of the CDR3: TGTGCCAGCAGCCAGACAGGCCGCTCTGGGGCCAACGTCCTGACTTTC.

The chain carries TRBV5-6 and TRBJ2-5, with D unresolved. Germline values: CDR1 SGHDT, CDR2 YYEEEE. The CDR3 sequence is 13 residues long. V dropped 4 bases and J dropped 4 bases, with 11 bases sitting between them. The CDR3 sequence is CASSTPTGETQYF. The CDR3 DNA reads TGTGCCAGCAGCACTCCCACCGGAGAGACCCAGTACTTC. The full variable domain, with the rest looked up from reference TRBV5-6 and TRBJ2-5, is DAGVTQSPTHLIKTRGQQVTLRCSPKSGHDTVSWYQQALGQGPQFIFQYYEEEERQRGNFPDRFSGHQFPNYSSELNVNALLLGDSALYLCASSTPTGETQYFGPGTRLLVL.